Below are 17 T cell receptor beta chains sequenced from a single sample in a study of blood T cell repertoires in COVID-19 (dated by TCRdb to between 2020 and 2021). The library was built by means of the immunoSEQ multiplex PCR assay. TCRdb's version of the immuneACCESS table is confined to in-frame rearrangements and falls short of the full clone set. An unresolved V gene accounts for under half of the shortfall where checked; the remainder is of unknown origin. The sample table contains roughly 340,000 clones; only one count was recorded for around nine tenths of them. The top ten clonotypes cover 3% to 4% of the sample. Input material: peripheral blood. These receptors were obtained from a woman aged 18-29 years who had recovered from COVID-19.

CDR3 amino acids: CASSDGGTTTQYV. In DNA form, the CDR3 reads TGTGCCAGCAGTGATGGAGGAACTACGACGCAGTACGTC. V is TRBV6-1 and J is TRBJ2-7, with D possibly TRBD2 on 5 matching bases. Trimming left V 3 bases short and J 9 bases short, with 15 bases between. This CDR3 region has 13 residues. Germline assignment: CDR1 MNHNS and CDR2 SASEGT.

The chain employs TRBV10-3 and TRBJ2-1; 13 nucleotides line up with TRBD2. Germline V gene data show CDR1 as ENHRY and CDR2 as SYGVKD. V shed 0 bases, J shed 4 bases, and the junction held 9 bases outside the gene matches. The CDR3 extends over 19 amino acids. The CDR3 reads CAISESLGGLAGVYNEQFF. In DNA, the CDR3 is TGTGCCATCAGTGAGTCACTAGGAGGACTAGCGGGGGTTTACAATGAGCAGTTCTTC.

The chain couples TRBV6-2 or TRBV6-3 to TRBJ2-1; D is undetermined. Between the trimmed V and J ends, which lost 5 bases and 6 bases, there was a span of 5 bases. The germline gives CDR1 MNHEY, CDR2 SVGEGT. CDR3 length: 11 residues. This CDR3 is CASSQINEQFF. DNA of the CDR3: TGTGCCAGCAGTCAAATCAATGAGCAGTTCTTC.

Here the CDR3 DNA reads TGTGCCAGTAGAGCTAGCGGGAGGGCCGCGGATACGCAGTATTTT. The encoded protein is CASRASGRAADTQYF. V usage is TRBV19 and J usage is TRBJ2-3, with 12 nucleotides matching TRBD2. The trim removed 6 bases at V and 6 bases at J, leaving 7 bases unmatched. This CDR3 comprises 15 residues. Germline values: CDR1 LNHDA, CDR2 SQIVND (reference sequence).

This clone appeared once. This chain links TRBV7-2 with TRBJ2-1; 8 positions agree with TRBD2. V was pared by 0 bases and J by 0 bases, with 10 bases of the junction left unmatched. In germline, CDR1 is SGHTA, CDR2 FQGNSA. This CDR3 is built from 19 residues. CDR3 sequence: CASSLARGSGISSYNEQFF. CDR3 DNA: TGTGCCAGCAGCTTAGCGCGGGGTAGCGGGATAAGCTCCTACAATGAGCAGTTCTTC.

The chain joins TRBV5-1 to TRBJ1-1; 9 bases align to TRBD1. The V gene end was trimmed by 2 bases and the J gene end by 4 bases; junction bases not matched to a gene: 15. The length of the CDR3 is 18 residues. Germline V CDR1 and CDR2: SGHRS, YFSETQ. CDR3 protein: CASSFVMGQGFIRTEAFF. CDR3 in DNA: TGCGCCAGCAGCTTTGTTATGGGACAGGGATTTATTCGCACTGAAGCTTTCTTT.

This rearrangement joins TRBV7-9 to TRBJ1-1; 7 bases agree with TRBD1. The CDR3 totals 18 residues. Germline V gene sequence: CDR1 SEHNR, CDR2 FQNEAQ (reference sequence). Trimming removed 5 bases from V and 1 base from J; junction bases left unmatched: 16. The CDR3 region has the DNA TGTGCCAGCAGCCGAGGTCGGGACAGTCCCTTTGGGAACACTGAAGCTTTCTTT. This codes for CASSRGRDSPFGNTEAFF.

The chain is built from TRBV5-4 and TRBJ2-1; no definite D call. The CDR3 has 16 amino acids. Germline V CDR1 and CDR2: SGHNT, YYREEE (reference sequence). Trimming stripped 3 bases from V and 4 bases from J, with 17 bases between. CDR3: CASSSSGRIVYNEQFF. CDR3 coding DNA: TGTGCCAGCAGCTCCTCGGGTCGGATAGTTTACAATGAGCAGTTCTTC.

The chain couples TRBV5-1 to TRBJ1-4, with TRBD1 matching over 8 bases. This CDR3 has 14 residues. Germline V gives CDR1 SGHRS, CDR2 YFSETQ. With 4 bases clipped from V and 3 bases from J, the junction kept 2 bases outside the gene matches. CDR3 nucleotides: TGCGCCAGCAGCCCAGGGGGCTCTAATGAAAAACTGTTTTTT. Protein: CASSPGGSNEKLFF. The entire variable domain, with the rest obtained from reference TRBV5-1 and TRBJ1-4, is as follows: KAGVTQTPRYLIKTRGQQVTLSCSPISGHRSVSWYQQTPGQGLQFLFEYFSETQRNKGNFPGRFSGRQFSNSRSEMNVSTLELGDSALYLCASSPGGSNEKLFFGSGTQLSVL.

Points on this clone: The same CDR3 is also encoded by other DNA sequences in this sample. The CDR3 nucleotides read TGTGCCAGCAGCGGCCGGACAAACACCGGGGAGCTGTTTTTT. Its protein product is CASSGRTNTGELFF. This sequence joins TRBV9 and TRBJ2-2, with D maybe TRBD1 (5 bases). CDR1 and CDR2 from the germline V gene are SGDLS and YYNGEE. The CDR3 loop spans 14 amino acids. V gave up 3 bases and J gave up 2 bases, with 8 bases separating them.

DNA for the CDR3: TGTGCCAGCAGGCTCGATAACAGGGACACCGGGGAGCTGTTTTTT. The encoded protein is CASRLDNRDTGELFF. The chain employs TRBV6-5 and TRBJ2-2; D perhaps matches TRBD1 (6 bases). CDR3 size: 15 residues. CDR1 MNHEY and CDR2 SVGAGI come from the germline V gene. The V end lost 6 bases, the J end lost 3 bases, and 14 bases lay between the germline ends.

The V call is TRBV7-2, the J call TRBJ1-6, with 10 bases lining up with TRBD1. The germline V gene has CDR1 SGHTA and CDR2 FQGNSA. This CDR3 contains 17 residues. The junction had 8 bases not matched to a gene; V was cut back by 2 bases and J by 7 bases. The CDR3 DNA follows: TGTGCCAGCAGCTTAACCCCCCCGGGACAGGGGAATTCACCCCTCCACTTT. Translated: CASSLTPPGQGNSPLHF.

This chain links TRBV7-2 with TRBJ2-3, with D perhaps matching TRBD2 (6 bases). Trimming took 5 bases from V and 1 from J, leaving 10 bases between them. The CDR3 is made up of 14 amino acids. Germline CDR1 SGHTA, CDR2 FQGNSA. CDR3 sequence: CASSRDSRTDTQYF. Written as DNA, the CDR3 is TGTGCCAGCAGCCGGGACTCCCGCACAGATACGCAGTATTTT.

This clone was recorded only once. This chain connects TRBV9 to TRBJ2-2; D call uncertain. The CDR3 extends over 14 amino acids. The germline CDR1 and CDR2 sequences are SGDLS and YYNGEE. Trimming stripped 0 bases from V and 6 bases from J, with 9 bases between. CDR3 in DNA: TGTGCCAGCAGCGTAGACGTAGAGGCCGGGGAGCTGTTTTTT. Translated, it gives CASSVDVEAGELFF.

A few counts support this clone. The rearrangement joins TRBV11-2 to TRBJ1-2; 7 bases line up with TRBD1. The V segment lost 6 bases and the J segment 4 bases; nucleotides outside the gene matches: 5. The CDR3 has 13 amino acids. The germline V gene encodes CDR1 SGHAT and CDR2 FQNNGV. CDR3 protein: CASRDRIGYGYTF. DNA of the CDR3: TGTGCCAGCAGGGACAGGATCGGCTATGGCTACACCTTC.

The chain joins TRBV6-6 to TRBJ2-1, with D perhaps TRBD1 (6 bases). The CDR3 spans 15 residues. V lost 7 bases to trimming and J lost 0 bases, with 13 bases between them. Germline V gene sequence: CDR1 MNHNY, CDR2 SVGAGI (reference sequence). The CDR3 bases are TGTGCCAGCAAACAAGGGACATACTCCTACAATGAGCAGTTCTTC. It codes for CASKQGTYSYNEQFF.

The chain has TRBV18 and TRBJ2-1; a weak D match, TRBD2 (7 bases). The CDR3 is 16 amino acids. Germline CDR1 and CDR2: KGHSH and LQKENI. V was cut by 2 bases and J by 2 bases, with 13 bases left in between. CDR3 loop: CASSPAGGLTYNEQFF. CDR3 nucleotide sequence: TGTGCCAGCTCACCAGCCGGGGGGCTTACCTACAATGAGCAGTTCTTC.